This is a list of T cell receptor beta chains from one sample in a study of blood T cell repertoires in COVID-19. Produced via immunoSEQ multiplex PCR; TCRdb's table is partial and in-frame only. This sample has about 260,000 clones, with approximately 91% found just once. The sample taken for sequencing was peripheral blood. These TCRs come from a human donor in a cohort sampled during active COVID-19. The CDR3 runs from the conserved cysteine through the conserved F or W. The D gene is left open where the match is weak. Clone size is not always given. Where it is, it says once, few, many or a class for expanded clones.

V	D	J	size	DNA	CDR3
TRBV4-1	NA	TRBJ1-5	NA	TGCGCCAGCAGCCAAGAACGCGATCAGCCCCAGCATTTT	CASSQERDQPQHF
TRBV2	NA	TRBJ2-7	NA	TGTGCCAGCACCGAAAAGGTTCAGGGCTACGAGCAGTACTTC	CASTEKVQGYEQYF
TRBV30	TRBD2	TRBJ2-7	few	TGTGCCTGGAGTGTACTAGCGGAGGACCCCGAGCAGTACTTC	CAWSVLAEDPEQYF
TRBV5-5	NA	TRBJ2-5	many	TGTGCCAGCAGCCTAACTAGCCCTATTCGCCAAGAGACCCAGTACTTC	CASSLTSPIRQETQYF
TRBV7-2	TRBD2	TRBJ2-3	NA	TGTGCCAGCAGCCTCCGGCCAACTGGACTAGCACCAACAGATACGCAGTATTTT	CASSLRPTGLAPTDTQYF
TRBV19	TRBD1	TRBJ1-5	NA	TGTGCCAGTAGTCCGGGACAGTTTAGCAATCAGCCCCAGCATTTT	CASSPGQFSNQPQHF
TRBV24-1	TRBD2	TRBJ2-3	once	TGTGCCACCAGTGATGGGGGACTAGCGGGGTTTTCAGATACGCAGTATTTT	CATSDGGLAGFSDTQYF
TRBV18	TRBD1	TRBJ1-3	NA	TGTGCCAGCTCACCACCAAGGACAGGGAGTGGAAACACCATATATTTT	CASSPPRTGSGNTIYF
TRBV5-6	NA	TRBJ2-5	NA	TGTGCCAGCAGCTTCCTACACCAAGAGACCCAGTACTTC	CASSFLHQETQYF
TRBV7-2	NA	TRBJ2-7	NA	TGTGCCAGCAGCTTAAGGCAGGGGTCATTGGCCTACGAGCAGTACTTC	CASSLRQGSLAYEQYF
TRBV4-1	NA	TRBJ2-7	NA	TGCGCCAGCAGCCCCGACACCGAACTCACTTACGAGCAGTACTTC	CASSPDTELTYEQYF
TRBV3-1/TRBV3-2	TRBD1	TRBJ1-1	NA	TGTGCCAGCAGCAACGACAGGGGGCTGAGGAACACTGAAGCTTTCTTT	CASSNDRGLRNTEAFF
TRBV18	NA	TRBJ2-5	NA	TGTGCCAGCTCACCAAGGAGGGGTCCAGAGACCCAGTACTTC	CASSPRRGPETQYF
TRBV6-6	NA	TRBJ1-1	NA	TGTGCCAGCAGCATTCTTTCGGGGGGCTTGACTGAAGCTTTCTTT	CASSILSGGLTEAFF
TRBV4-1	NA	TRBJ2-1	NA	TGCGCCAGCAGCCAACTCATGGCCCAGAGGGCCTACAATGAGCAGTTCTTC	CASSQLMAQRAYNEQFF
TRBV27	NA	TRBJ1-1	many	TGTGCCAGCAGTTTTCTAGCAGGGAACACTGAAGCTTTCTTT	CASSFLAGNTEAFF
TRBV28	TRBD1	TRBJ2-3	once	TGTGCCAGCAGTTTGGGACAGGGGGGATCGTGGACAGATACGCAGTATTTT	CASSLGQGGSWTDTQYF
TRBV28	TRBD1	TRBJ1-6	NA	TGTGCCAGCAGTTTCACTTGGGGGACAGAACCTAATTCACCCCTCCACTTT	CASSFTWGTEPNSPLHF
TRBV28	NA	TRBJ2-7	once	TGTGCCGTGCAGGGGCCTACCTACGAGCAGTACTTC	CAVQGPTYEQYF
TRBV6-5	NA	TRBJ2-7	NA	TGTGCCAGCAGTTTGGGGGGTTCCTACGAGCAGTACTTC	CASSLGGSYEQYF
TRBV27	NA	TRBJ2-5	NA	TGTGCCAGCAGTTTAATTGAGGAAGGGGGGACCCAGTACTTC	CASSLIEEGGTQYF
TRBV5-6	NA	TRBJ2-3	NA	TGTGCCAGCAGCTTAATGTCAACTAGGTCCGATACGCAGTATTTT	CASSLMSTRSDTQYF
TRBV7-8	TRBD1	TRBJ1-5	NA	TGTGCCAGCAGCTCGGGGACAGGGGGTATCAATCAGCCCCAGCATTTT	CASSSGTGGINQPQHF